These 2 T cell receptor beta chains were sequenced from one sample in a study of radiotherapy plus CTLA-4 blockade in lung cancer. Clones were read by immunoSEQ multiplex PCR, and TCRdb kept only the in-frame ones, dropping some. The sample contains some 48,000 clones, approximately 86% of which appear only once. This sample comprised peripheral blood, obtained from a patient treated with radiotherapy plus ipilimumab. Source of these receptors: a human donor with non-small cell lung cancer that progressed on radiotherapy plus ipilimumab. Some clones in this sample may be carry-over from other donors' samples.

The chain couples TRBV6-5 to TRBJ1-1; D call uncertain. V gave up 0 bases and J gave up 4 bases, with 12 bases separating them. The germline gives CDR1 MNHEY, CDR2 SVGAGI. The CDR3 extends over 15 amino acids. The CDR3 bases are TGTGCCAGCAGTTACTCAGAGGGTATGGGCACTGAAGCTTTCTTT. This codes for CASSYSEGMGTEAFF.

V is TRBV7-6 and J is TRBJ2-1; 12 bases match TRBD2. V lost 5 bases to trimming and J lost 7 bases; unmatched junction nucleotides: 15. The CDR3 totals 18 residues. Germline-derived CDR1 and CDR2 are SGHVS and FNYEAQ. The CDR3 sequence is CASSPVGGLAGGRNEQFF. Here the CDR3 DNA reads TGTGCCAGCAGCCCTGTGGGGGGGCTAGCGGGAGGGCGAAATGAGCAGTTCTTC.